The 28 T cell receptor beta chains reported below all come from one sample, sequenced in a study of T cell responses to AZD1222 COVID-19 vaccine. The repertoire was sequenced with immunoSEQ multiplex PCR; TCRdb's copy has only in-frame clones and lacks some. The sample contains roughly 130,000 clones, about 90% of which appear only once. Here the sequenced sample was peripheral blood, taken 28 days after the second dose of the MenACWY control vaccine. Every receptor here comes from an adult who received the MenACWY meningococcal vaccine as a control.

V gene TRBV28 combines with J gene TRBJ1-5, with D uncertain. Germline values: CDR1 MDHEN, CDR2 SYDVKM. Trimming took 3 bases from V and 0 from J, leaving 12 bases between them. CDR3 length: 16 residues. The CDR3 sequence: CASSFNGVFSNQPQHF. CDR3 coding DNA: TGTGCCAGCAGTTTCAACGGGGTTTTTAGCAATCAGCCCCAGCATTTT.

This chain links TRBV5-1 with TRBJ1-6; D is ambiguous. CDR1 is SGHRS, CDR2 YFSETQ, per germline. The CDR3 sequence is 16 residues long. Trimming removed 0 bases at V and 5 bases at J, with 12 bases between. The CDR3 DNA is TGCGCCAGCAGCTTGGAGATGCAGACTAATAATTCACCCCTCCACTTT. Amino acids: CASSLEMQTNNSPLHF.

This clone was detected only a few times. V is TRBV19 and J is TRBJ1-1; no clear D gene. V was cut by 7 bases and J by 5 bases, with 17 bases left in between. The CDR3 consists of 14 residues. CDR1 is LNHDA, CDR2 SQIVND, per germline (reference sequence). Written as DNA, the CDR3 is TGTGCCAGTACCACACGTGGGTATGGGACTGAAGCTTTCTTT. Translated, it gives CASTTRGYGTEAFF.

This clone appeared a few times. The rearrangement joins TRBV27 to TRBJ2-1, with a weak D call TRBD2 (7 bases). Germline-derived CDR1 and CDR2 are MNHEY and SMNVEV (reference sequence). The CDR3 extends over 16 amino acids. The V gene lost 6 bases and the J gene lost 0 bases, with 15 bases spanning the gap. CDR3 in amino acids: CASSPSGTPSYNEQFF. CDR3 in DNA: TGTGCCAGCAGCCCGAGCGGGACACCCTCCTACAATGAGCAGTTCTTC.

The gene calls are TRBV19 and TRBJ1-5; 8 bases are shared with TRBD1. Per the germline V gene, CDR1 is LNHDA and CDR2 is SQIVND (reference sequence). The CDR3 spans 13 residues. The CDR3 DNA is TGTGCATCCTCGGACAGGGCGGGTCAGCCCCAGCATTTT. This encodes CASSDRAGQPQHF.

The CDR3 sequence is CSAQTNSYEQYF. In nucleotides, the CDR3 is TGCAGCGCCCAGACTAACTCCTACGAGCAGTACTTC. The rearrangement uses TRBV29-1 and TRBJ2-7, with TRBD2 as a possible D gene (5 bases). The V end was cut by 7 bases, the J end by 0 bases, with 10 bases between. Germline CDR1 is SQVTM and CDR2 is ANQGSEA. The CDR3 is 12 residues long.

The chain links TRBV5-4 to TRBJ2-1; possible D gene TRBD2, 7 bases. The CDR3 runs 13 residues. CDR1 is SGHNT, CDR2 YYREEE, per germline (reference sequence). The germline V and J ends were trimmed by 4 bases and 5 bases, with 10 bases remaining between them. The CDR3 protein is CASSKGGDNEQFF. The CDR3 bases are TGTGCCAGCAGCAAGGGGGGGGACAATGAGCAGTTCTTC.

This chain joins TRBV5-6 and TRBJ2-2, with D unclear. Trimming removed 4 bases at V and 5 bases at J, with 12 bases between. There are 14 residues in the CDR3. The V gene's germline CDR1 is SGHDT and CDR2 YYEEEE. The CDR3 protein is CASSRPQYTGELFF. For the CDR3, the DNA is TGTGCCAGCAGCCGCCCACAATATACCGGGGAGCTGTTTTTT.

The table lists this clone with a count of one. The V call is TRBV27, the J call TRBJ2-7; the match to TRBD2 covers 10 bases. The CDR3 is made up of 17 amino acids. Germline trimming cut 5 bases from V and 2 bases from J; bases unmatched to any gene: 12. Germline CDR1 reads MNHEY; CDR2 reads SMNVEV (reference sequence). CDR3 sequence (DNA): TGTGCCAGCAGTCGGGAGACTAGCGGGTATGAGACCTACGAGCAGTACTTC. This sequence encodes CASSRETSGYETYEQYF.

The chain has TRBV4-3 and TRBJ1-4, with D possibly matching TRBD1 (6 bases). CDR3 length equals 15 residues. Deletions cut 0 bases from V and 10 bases from J, with 15 bases between. Germline V gives CDR1 LGHNA, CDR2 YSLEER. The CDR3 sequence is CASSQEDSRVGKLFF. As DNA, the CDR3 is TGCGCCAGCAGCCAAGAGGACAGCCGGGTCGGAAAACTGTTTTTT.

V gene TRBV6-5 combines with J gene TRBJ2-7; 7 bases agree with TRBD1. The germline CDR1 and CDR2 sequences are MNHEY and SVGAGI. The CDR3 contains 13 residues. V shed 6 bases and J 4 bases; nucleotides not matched to a gene: 6. The CDR3 spells CASSLDRAYEQYF. The DNA for the CDR3 is TGTGCCAGCAGCCTAGACAGGGCATACGAGCAGTACTTC.

V and J are TRBV28 and TRBJ1-2; 12 bases map to TRBD1. This CDR3 is built from 17 residues. Germline trimming cut 4 bases from V and 1 base from J; bases unmatched to any gene: 7. Germline V gene sequence: CDR1 MDHEN, CDR2 SYDVKM. This chain's CDR3 is CASSSRDRGPLNYGYTF. The CDR3 region has the DNA TGTGCCAGCAGTTCAAGGGACAGGGGGCCACTTAACTATGGCTACACCTTC.

The J gene is TRBJ2-5, the V gene TRBV3-1 (or the pseudogene TRBV3-2); perhaps TRBD1 as D (5 bases). From germline, CDR1 is LGHDT and CDR2 YNNKEL (reference sequence). The ends were cut back, 1 base at V and 5 bases at J, with 17 bases in the middle. The CDR3 runs 16 residues. The DNA of the CDR3 is TGTGCCAGCAGCCAAGCCCCCTTAGGGGCGGACGAGACCCAGTACTTC. It yields the protein CASSQAPLGADETQYF.

The V call is TRBV6-2 or TRBV6-3, the J call TRBJ2-1; D gene ambiguous. V lost 0 bases, J lost 6 bases, and 6 bases lay in between. Germline V lookup: CDR1 MNHEY, CDR2 SVGEGT. There are 13 residues in the CDR3. In DNA, the CDR3 is TGTGCCAGCAGTTACTCGGTGGGCAATGAGCAGTTCTTC. Its translation: CASSYSVGNEQFF.

The chain combines TRBV14 with TRBJ2-5; D not certain. Trimming shortened V by 3 bases and J by 0 bases, and 11 bases separated the two germline ends. Germline CDR1 reads SGHDN; CDR2 reads FVKESK. This CDR3 has 15 amino acids. The CDR3 loop reads CASSHSRRYQETQYF. For the CDR3, the DNA is TGTGCCAGCAGCCATAGCAGACGGTACCAAGAGACCCAGTACTTC.

V gene TRBV7-2 combines with J gene TRBJ2-3; D is unclear. V was trimmed by 1 base and J by 6 bases, leaving 8 bases between them. There are 13 residues in the CDR3. Germline values: CDR1 SGHTA, CDR2 FQGNSA. This CDR3 reads CASSLGAADTQYF. The CDR3 bases are TGTGCCAGCAGCTTAGGGGCCGCGGATACGCAGTATTTT.

This clone was recorded a few times. The chain recombines TRBV15 with TRBJ2-3, with a tentative D call TRBD1 (6 bases). Germline CDR1 reads LNHNV; CDR2 reads YYDKDF (reference sequence). The CDR3 length is 16 residues. Trimming pared 1 base from V and 4 bases from J, leaving 15 bases between. The CDR3 DNA is TGTGCCACCAGCAGAGGCAGAACAGGGTACGCAGATACGCAGTATTTT. Its protein is CATSRGRTGYADTQYF.

The count of this clone is one. The chain joins TRBV9 to TRBJ2-2; no reliable D call. The CDR3 has 16 amino acids. The germline gives CDR1 SGDLS, CDR2 YYNGEE. V was cut by 0 bases and J by 0 bases, with 9 bases left in between. The CDR3 coding sequence is TGTGCCAGCAGCGTAGGTCAGGACCCGAACACCGGGGAGCTGTTTTTT. Its protein product is CASSVGQDPNTGELFF.

The chain couples TRBV19 to TRBJ2-2; D is possibly TRBD1 or TRBD2 (7 bases each). CDR1 and CDR2 (germline): LNHDA, SQIVND (reference sequence). The ends were cut back, 11 bases at V and 10 bases at J, with 20 bases in the middle. The CDR3 loop spans 13 amino acids. CDR3 in amino acids: CACDQGGHSELFF. CDR3 nucleotides: TGTGCCTGTGACCAGGGGGGGCATTCGGAGCTGTTTTTT.

Worth noting for this clone: Different DNA sequences within this sample yield the same CDR3. The CDR3 sequence is CASSLQGAGSPLHF. The DNA of the CDR3 is TGTGCCAGCAGCTTACAGGGGGCTGGATCTCCCCTCCACTTT. The gene calls are TRBV7-3 and TRBJ1-6; TRBD1 matches 8 bases. There are 14 residues in the CDR3. CDR1 is SGHTA, CDR2 FQGTGA, per germline. The ends lost 2 bases at V and 13 bases at J; junction bases unmatched: 7.

V is TRBV7-2 and J is TRBJ1-1; D gene uncertain. V lost 1 base and J 0 bases, leaving 6 bases between the germline ends. This CDR3 is 14 amino acids long. CDR1 and CDR2 (germline): SGHTA, FQGNSA. CDR3 protein: CASSLGQLNTEAFF. DNA of the CDR3: TGTGCCAGCAGCTTAGGTCAGTTGAACACTGAAGCTTTCTTT.

The chain links TRBV2 to TRBJ2-1; TRBD1 is a possible D gene (5 bases). Germline loops: CDR1 SNHLY, CDR2 FYNNEI. The germline V and J ends were trimmed by 7 bases and 9 bases, with 10 bases remaining between them. This CDR3 region has 11 residues. CDR3 sequence (DNA): TGTGCCAGCACCAGGGCAGGTGAGCAGTTCTTC. This codes for CASTRAGEQFF. Together with reference TRBV2 and TRBJ2-1, the CDR3 gives the full variable domain: EPEVTQTPSHQVTQMGQEVILRCVPISNHLYFYWYRQILGQKVEFLVSFYNNEISEKSEIFDDQFSVERPDGSNFTLKIRSTKLEDSAMYFCASTRAGEQFFGPGTRLTVL.

The J gene is TRBJ2-7, the V gene TRBV11-3; the D gene is possibly TRBD1 (6 bases). Between the trimmed V and J ends, which lost 4 bases and 5 bases, there was a span of 9 bases. Germline lookup yields CDR1 SGHNT and CDR2 YENEEA. CDR3 size: 12 residues. The CDR3 region is CASSSEGDEQYF. The CDR3 DNA reads as TGTGCCAGCAGCTCAGAGGGGGACGAGCAGTACTTC.

The V call is TRBV19, the J call TRBJ2-7, with D perhaps TRBD1 (5 bases). Germline CDR1 LNHDA, CDR2 SQIVND (reference sequence). Trimming pared 0 bases from V and 2 bases from J, leaving 23 bases between. The CDR3 is 19 residues long. The DNA for the CDR3 is TGTGCCAGTAGTATAGATATTGACAGCCTCAAAGTCCGGCCCTACGAGCAGTACTTC. This translates into CASSIDIDSLKVRPYEQYF.

The chain recombines TRBV19 with TRBJ2-7; D is unresolved. The V gene lost 3 bases and the J gene lost 0 bases, with 21 bases spanning the gap. The CDR3 sequence is 18 residues long. CDR1 LNHDA and CDR2 SQIVND come from the germline V gene (reference sequence). CDR3 nucleotides: TGTGCCAGTAGTATTGACATTTCGGCCACTAAAAGCTCCTACGAGCAGTACTTC. Protein product: CASSIDISATKSSYEQYF. The full variable domain, in which reference TRBV19 and TRBJ2-7 provide the parts outside the CDR3, is DGGITQSPKYLFRKEGQNVTLSCEQNLNHDAMYWYRQDPGQGLRLIYYSQIVNDFQKGDIAEGYSVSREKKESFPLTVTSAQKNPTAFYLCASSIDISATKSSYEQYFGPGTRLTVT.

The rearrangement joins TRBV19 to TRBJ2-5; unclear D gene. The CDR3 contains 13 residues. Per germline, CDR1 LNHDA and CDR2 SQIVND (reference sequence). The V gene lost 7 bases and the J gene lost 5 bases, with 14 bases spanning the gap. In nucleotides, the CDR3 is TGTGCCAGTAACCCTGGGGTTTCGGAGACCCAGTACTTC. This codes for CASNPGVSETQYF. The whole variable domain, filled in from reference TRBV19 and TRBJ2-5, reads DGGITQSPKYLFRKEGQNVTLSCEQNLNHDAMYWYRQDPGQGLRLIYYSQIVNDFQKGDIAEGYSVSREKKESFPLTVTSAQKNPTAFYLCASNPGVSETQYFGPGTRLLVL.

This chain links TRBV6-5 with TRBJ2-4, with D possibly being TRBD1 (6 bases). The CDR3 spans 15 residues. Germline V CDR1 and CDR2: MNHEY, SVGAGI. V lost 6 bases to trimming and J lost 7 bases, with 19 bases between them. Here the CDR3 DNA reads TGTGCCAGCAGCGGACAGCGTGTTGAGACTAACATTCAGTACTTC. This codes for CASSGQRVETNIQYF.

This chain connects TRBV6-5 to TRBJ1-5; 8 positions match TRBD1. Germline CDR1 and CDR2: MNHEY and SVGAGI. The V gene end was trimmed by 5 bases and the J gene end by 5 bases; junction bases not matched to a gene: 8. The CDR3 contains 15 residues. CDR3 residues: CASSRTGHLDQPQHF. Written as DNA, the CDR3 is TGTGCCAGCAGTCGGACAGGGCATTTGGATCAGCCCCAGCATTTT.